This T cell receptor beta chain was recorded in a study of response to subunit inactivated influenza vaccine. TCRdb reprocessed the RT-PCR reads via MiXCR and lists one record per CDR3 protein. The table includes hundreds of thousands of distinct CDR3 sequences, 16% detected once. Germline trimming cut 6 bases from V and 3 bases from J; bases unmatched to any gene: 11. The CDR3 is made up of 15 amino acids. Per the germline V gene, CDR1 is SGHNT and CDR2 is YYREEE (reference sequence). Source: CD4+ T cells sorted from PBMCs, taken roughly 24 months after vaccination. The chain carries TRBV5-4 and TRBJ2-7; 8 bases agree with TRBD2. This TCR was recovered from a man in his fifties or sixties who received an inactivated influenza vaccine. The CDR3 spells CASNHTSGKSYEQYF. The CDR3 bases are TGTGCCAGCAACCACACTAGCGGCAAGAGCTACGAGCAGTACTTC.